This entry describes one T cell receptor beta chain. The antigen is not known. J lost 4 bases, V lost 4 bases, and 9 bases had no gene match. CDR3 size: 16 residues. Germline values: CDR1 SGHRS, CDR2 YFSETQ. Execution of the assay was at deep level. Using immunoSEQ multiplex PCR, the repertoire was profiled, and TCRdb retains in-frame clones only, with some absent. The profile shows about 2.3 million clones, 85% to 95% of them singletons. This sample is drawn from a study of shared clonotypes between healthy human individuals. The wider study: Each donor had three CD4 naive, three CD4 memory, two CD8 naive and one CD8 memory plate.

Points from the study as a whole: When compared with the clonotypes that were shared by all four sorted-subset donors, the non-shared clonotypes turned out to have lower generation probabilities. The low donor count limited represented genetic and exposure-history diversity.

The chain recombines TRBV5-1 with TRBJ2-1, with 9 bases fitting TRBD2. Sequencing was performed on naive CD4+ T cells from PBMCs. As to subset: CD45RA+ positively selected. This receptor was identified in a man younger than 30 in good health. Some clones in this sample may be carry-over from other donors' samples. Here the CDR3 reads CASSVQLAGTYNEQFF. CDR3 nucleotides: TGCGCCAGCAGCGTACAGCTAGCGGGAACATACAATGAGCAGTTCTTC.